This T cell receptor (beta chain) comes out of a study of cytomegalovirus exposure and HLA in healthy donors. Study-level points and caveats: TCR beta chains numbering roughly 150 were designated cytomegalovirus-associated. In a later analysis, TCR beta V- and J-gene trimming was associated with a missense DCLRE1C variant.

As regards this clone: Its antigen is as yet unknown.

PCR amplification relied on 60 Vbeta primers (plus 13 Jbeta primers). Measured with immunoSEQ multiplex PCR; TCRdb has only the in-frame clones, and not every one. This sample carries 150,000 or so clones, just under 75% of them seen once, and the ten largest clones take about 1.5%. Sequencing was done on a sample of PBMCs. The sequence came from a woman aged 18-29 years in good health and CMV-seronegative.

This CDR3 is CASSLARWEGPLYGYTF. For the CDR3, the DNA is TGTGCCAGCAGCTTAGCAAGATGGGAGGGACCCCTATATGGCTACACCTTC. V gene TRBV7-2 combines with J gene TRBJ1-2; perhaps TRBD1 as D (5 bases). V lost 0 bases to trimming and J lost 5 bases, with 19 bases between them. CDR1 and CDR2 (germline): SGHTA, FQGNSA. The CDR3 runs 17 residues.